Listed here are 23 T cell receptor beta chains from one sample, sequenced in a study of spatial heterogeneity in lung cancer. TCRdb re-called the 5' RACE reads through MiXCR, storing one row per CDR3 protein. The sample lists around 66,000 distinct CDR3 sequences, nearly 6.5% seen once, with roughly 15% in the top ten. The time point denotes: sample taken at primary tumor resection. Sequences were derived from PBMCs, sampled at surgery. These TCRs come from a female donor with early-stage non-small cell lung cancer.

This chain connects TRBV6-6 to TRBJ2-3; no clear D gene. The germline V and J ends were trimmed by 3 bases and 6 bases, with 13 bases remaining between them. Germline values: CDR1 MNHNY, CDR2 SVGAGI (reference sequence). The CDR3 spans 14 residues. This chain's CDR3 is CASSYSNPPDTQYF. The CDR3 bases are TGTGCCAGCAGTTATTCAAACCCCCCTGATACGCAGTATTTT.

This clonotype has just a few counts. The CDR3 loop reads CASSADSKETQYF. The CDR3 coding sequence is TGTGCCAGCAGTGCGGACAGCAAAGAGACCCAGTACTTC. The chain recombines TRBV6-4 with TRBJ2-5; D is perhaps TRBD1 (6 bases). V dropped 4 bases and J dropped 3 bases, with 9 bases sitting between them. This CDR3 has 13 amino acids. Germline CDR1 MRHNA, CDR2 SNTAGT.

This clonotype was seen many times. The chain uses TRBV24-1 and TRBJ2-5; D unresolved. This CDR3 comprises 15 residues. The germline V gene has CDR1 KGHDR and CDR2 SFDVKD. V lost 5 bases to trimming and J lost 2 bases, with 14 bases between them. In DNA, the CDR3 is TGTGCCACCAGTGTTTCAGGAGATACGCAAGAGACCCAGTACTTC. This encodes CATSVSGDTQETQYF.

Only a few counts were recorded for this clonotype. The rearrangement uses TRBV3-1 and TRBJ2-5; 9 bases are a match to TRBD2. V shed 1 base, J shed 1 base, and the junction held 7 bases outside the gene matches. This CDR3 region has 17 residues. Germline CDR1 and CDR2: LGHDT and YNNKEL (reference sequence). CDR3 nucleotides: TGTGCCAGCAGCCAAGCGGGCCCTAGCGGGGCCCAAGAGACCCAGTACTTC. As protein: CASSQAGPSGAQETQYF.

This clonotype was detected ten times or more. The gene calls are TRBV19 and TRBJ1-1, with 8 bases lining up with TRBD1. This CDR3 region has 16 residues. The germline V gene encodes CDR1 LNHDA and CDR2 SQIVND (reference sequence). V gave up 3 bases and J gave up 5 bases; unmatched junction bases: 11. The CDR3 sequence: CASSIGTGVGETEAFF. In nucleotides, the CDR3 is TGTGCCAGTAGTATCGGGACAGGAGTAGGTGAGACTGAAGCTTTCTTT.

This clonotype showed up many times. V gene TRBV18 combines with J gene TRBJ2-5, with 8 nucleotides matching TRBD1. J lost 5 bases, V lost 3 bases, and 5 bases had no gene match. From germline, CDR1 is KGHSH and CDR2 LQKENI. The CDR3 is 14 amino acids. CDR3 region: CASSPETGVETQYF. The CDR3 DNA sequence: TGTGCCAGCTCACCTGAGACAGGGGTGGAGACCCAGTACTTC. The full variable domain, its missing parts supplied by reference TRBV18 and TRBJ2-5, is NAGVMQNPRHLVRRRGQEARLRCSPMKGHSHVYWYRQLPEEGLKFMVYLQKENIIDESGMPKERFSAEFPKEGPSILRIQQVVRGDSAAYFCASSPETGVETQYFGPGTRLLVL.

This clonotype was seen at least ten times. In DNA form, the CDR3 reads TGTGCCAGCAGCCAAGAGATGTCGGGGACCCAGTACTTC. This encodes CASSQEMSGTQYF. J is TRBJ2-5 and V is TRBV4-2; unclear D gene. The CDR3 has 13 amino acids. The germline V gene encodes CDR1 LGHNA and CDR2 YNFKEQ. V lost 0 bases, J lost 7 bases, and 9 bases lay in between.

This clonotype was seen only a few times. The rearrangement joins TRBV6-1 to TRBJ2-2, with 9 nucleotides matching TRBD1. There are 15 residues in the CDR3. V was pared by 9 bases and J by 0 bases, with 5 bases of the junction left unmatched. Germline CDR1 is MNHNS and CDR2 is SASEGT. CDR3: CASQRQGANTGELFF. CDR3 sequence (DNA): TGTGCCAGTCAGAGACAGGGGGCGAACACCGGGGAGCTGTTTTTT.

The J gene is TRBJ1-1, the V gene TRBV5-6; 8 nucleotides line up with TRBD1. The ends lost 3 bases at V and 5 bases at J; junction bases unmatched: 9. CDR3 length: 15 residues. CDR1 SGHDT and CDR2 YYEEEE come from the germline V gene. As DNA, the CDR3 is TGTGCCAGCAGCTCCCTGAGGACAGGGCGGACTGAAGCTTTCTTT. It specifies CASSSLRTGRTEAFF.

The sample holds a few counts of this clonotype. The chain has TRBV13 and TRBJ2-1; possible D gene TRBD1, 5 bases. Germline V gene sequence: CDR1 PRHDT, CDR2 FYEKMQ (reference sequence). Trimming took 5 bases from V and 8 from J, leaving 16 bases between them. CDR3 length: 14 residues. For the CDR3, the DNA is TGTGCCAGCAGCCCCCCAGGGCTTCACGATGAGCAGTTCTTC. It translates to CASSPPGLHDEQFF.

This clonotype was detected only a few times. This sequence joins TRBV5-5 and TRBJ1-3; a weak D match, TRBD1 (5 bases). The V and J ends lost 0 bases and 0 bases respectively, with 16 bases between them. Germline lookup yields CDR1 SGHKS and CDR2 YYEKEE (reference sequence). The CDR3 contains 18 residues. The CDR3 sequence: CASSLDYSHRFSGNTIYF. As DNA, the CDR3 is TGTGCCAGCAGCTTGGATTACAGCCACAGGTTCTCTGGAAACACCATATATTTT.

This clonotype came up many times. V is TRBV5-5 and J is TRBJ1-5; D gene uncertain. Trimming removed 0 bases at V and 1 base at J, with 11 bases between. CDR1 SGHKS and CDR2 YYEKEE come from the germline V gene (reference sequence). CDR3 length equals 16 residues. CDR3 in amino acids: CASSLGVGDSNQPQHF. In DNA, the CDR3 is TGTGCCAGCAGCTTGGGGGTAGGAGACAGCAATCAGCCCCAGCATTTT.

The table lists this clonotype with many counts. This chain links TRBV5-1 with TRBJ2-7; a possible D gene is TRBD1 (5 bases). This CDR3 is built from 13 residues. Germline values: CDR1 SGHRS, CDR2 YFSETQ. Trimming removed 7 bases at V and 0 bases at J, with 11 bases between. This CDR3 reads CASSIGASYEQYF. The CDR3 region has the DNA TGCGCCAGCTCAATTGGGGCCTCCTACGAGCAGTACTTC.

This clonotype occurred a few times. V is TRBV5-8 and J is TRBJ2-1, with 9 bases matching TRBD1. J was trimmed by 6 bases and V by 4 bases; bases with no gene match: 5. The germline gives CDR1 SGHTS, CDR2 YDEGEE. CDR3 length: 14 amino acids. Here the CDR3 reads CASSRLQGANEQFF. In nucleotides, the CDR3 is TGTGCCAGCAGCCGGTTACAGGGGGCCAATGAGCAGTTCTTC.

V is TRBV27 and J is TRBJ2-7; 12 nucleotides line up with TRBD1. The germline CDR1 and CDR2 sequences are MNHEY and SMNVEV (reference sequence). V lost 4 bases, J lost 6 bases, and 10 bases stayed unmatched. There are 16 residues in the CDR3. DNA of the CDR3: TGTGCCAGCAGTTCGAATCCCGGGACAGGGGGCGTCGAGCAGTACTTC. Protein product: CASSSNPGTGGVEQYF.

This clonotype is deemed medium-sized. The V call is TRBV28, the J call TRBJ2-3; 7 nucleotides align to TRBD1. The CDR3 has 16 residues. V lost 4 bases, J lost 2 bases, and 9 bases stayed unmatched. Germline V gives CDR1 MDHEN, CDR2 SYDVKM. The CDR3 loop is CASSSGDSPNTDTQYF. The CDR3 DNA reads TGTGCCAGCAGTTCCGGGGACAGCCCAAACACAGATACGCAGTATTTT.

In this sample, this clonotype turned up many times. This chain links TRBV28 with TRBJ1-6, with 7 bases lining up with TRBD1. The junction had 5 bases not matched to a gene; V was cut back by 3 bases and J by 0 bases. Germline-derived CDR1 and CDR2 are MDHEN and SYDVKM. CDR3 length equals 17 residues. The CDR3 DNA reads TGTGCCAGCAGTTTCGGCGGGGACAGCTCCTATAATTCACCCCTCCACTTT. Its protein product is CASSFGGDSSYNSPLHF.

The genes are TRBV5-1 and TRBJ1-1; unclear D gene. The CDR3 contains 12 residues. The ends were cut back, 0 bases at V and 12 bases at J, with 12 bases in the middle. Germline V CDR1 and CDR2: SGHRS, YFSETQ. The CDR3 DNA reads TGCGCCAGCAGCTTGGAGACCGGGCGGACTTTCTTT. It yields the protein CASSLETGRTFF.

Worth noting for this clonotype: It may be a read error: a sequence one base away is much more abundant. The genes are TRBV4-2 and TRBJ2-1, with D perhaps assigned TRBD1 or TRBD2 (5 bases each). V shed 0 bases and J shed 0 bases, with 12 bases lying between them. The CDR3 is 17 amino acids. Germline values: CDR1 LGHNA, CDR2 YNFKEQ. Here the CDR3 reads CASSQDPGADSYNEQFF. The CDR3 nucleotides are TGTGCCAGCAGCCAAGATCCCGGGGCTGACTCCTACAATGAGCAGTTCTTC.

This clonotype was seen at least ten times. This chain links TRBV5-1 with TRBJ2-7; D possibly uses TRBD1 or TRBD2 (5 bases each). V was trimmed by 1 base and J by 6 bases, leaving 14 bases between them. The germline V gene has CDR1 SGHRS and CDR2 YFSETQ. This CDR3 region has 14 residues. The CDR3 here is CASSLPGAGREQYF. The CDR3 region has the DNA TGCGCCAGCAGCTTGCCCGGGGCAGGGCGCGAGCAGTACTTC.

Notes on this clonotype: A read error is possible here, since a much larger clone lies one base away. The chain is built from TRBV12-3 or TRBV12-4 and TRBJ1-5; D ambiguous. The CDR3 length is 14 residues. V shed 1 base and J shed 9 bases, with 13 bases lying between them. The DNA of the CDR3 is TGTGCCAGCAGTTTAGTTCACAGAGATCGGCCCCAGCATTTT. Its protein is CASSLVHRDRPQHF.

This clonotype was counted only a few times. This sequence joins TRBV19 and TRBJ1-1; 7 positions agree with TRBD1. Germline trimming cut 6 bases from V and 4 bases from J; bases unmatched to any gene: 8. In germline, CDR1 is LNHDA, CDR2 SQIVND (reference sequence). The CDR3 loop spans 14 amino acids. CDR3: CASRVQGGRTEAFF. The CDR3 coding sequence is TGTGCCAGTAGGGTCCAGGGGGGCCGCACTGAAGCTTTCTTT. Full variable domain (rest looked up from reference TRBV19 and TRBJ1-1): DGGITQSPKYLFRKEGQNVTLSCEQNLNHDAMYWYRQDPGQGLRLIYYSQIVNDFQKGDIAEGYSVSREKKESFPLTVTSAQKNPTAFYLCASRVQGGRTEAFFGQGTRLTVV.

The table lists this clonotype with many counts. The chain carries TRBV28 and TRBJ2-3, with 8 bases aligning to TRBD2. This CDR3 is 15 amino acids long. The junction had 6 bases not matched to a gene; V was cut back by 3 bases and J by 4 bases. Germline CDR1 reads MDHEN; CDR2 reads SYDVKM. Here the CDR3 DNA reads TGTGCCAGCAGTTTGGGGCGGGAGGACGCAGATACGCAGTATTTT. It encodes CASSLGREDADTQYF.